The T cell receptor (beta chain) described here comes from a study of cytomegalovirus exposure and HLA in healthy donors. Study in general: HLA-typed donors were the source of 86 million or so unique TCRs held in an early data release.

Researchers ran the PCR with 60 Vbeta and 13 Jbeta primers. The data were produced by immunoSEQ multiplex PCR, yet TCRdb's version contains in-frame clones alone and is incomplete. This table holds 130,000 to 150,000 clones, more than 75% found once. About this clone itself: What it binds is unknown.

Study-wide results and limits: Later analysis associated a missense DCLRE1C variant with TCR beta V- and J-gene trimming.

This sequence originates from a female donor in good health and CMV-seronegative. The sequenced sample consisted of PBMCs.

Here the CDR3 reads CASSLARGKTNEKLFF. The CDR3 DNA reads as TGTGCCAGCAGCTTAGCGCGGGGAAAAACTAATGAAAAACTGTTTTTT. The chain employs TRBV7-9 and TRBJ1-4; no clear D. CDR1 is SEHNR, CDR2 FQNEAQ, per germline (reference sequence). V gave up 0 bases and J gave up 1 base, with 9 bases separating them. This CDR3 has 16 amino acids.